This is a list of T cell receptor beta chains from one sample in a study of T-cell reconstitution after alpha-beta-depleted transplantation in children. TCRdb recomputed calls from the PCR reads with MiXCR, one row per CDR3 protein. This sample has approximately 400,000 distinct CDR3 sequences, with 11% found just once. The sample was PBMCs from the stem cell graft donor, taken from the stem cell graft. The receptors here all came from a human donor who donated a stem cell graft to a child with acute myeloid leukemia. Each CDR3 is given without its conserved first and last residue. D genes are given only for firm matches. Expanded clones are given a class, and other clones once, few, many or no size at all.

j_call d_call v_call clone_size cdr3_aa
TRBJ2-1 TRBD2 TRBV6-2/TRBV6-3 few ASSQTSGNSF
TRBJ2-1 TRBD2 TRBV30 NA AWGTSGRNDEQF
TRBJ1-4 NA TRBV20-1 many SARGQLNEKLF
TRBJ2-3 NA TRBV11-2 NA ASSPGSSFGGDTQY
TRBJ2-3 NA TRBV15 many ATRGGTNPTDTQY
TRBJ1-2 TRBD1 TRBV12-3/TRBV12-4 many ASSPDRSYGYT
TRBJ2-1 NA TRBV12-3/TRBV12-4 NA ASSHTTSSYNEQF
TRBJ2-7 TRBD2 TRBV19 NA ASSTGLAGVYEQY
TRBJ1-1 NA TRBV5-1 few ASSATGSLTEAF
TRBJ2-3 NA TRBV2 many ASHWAEADTQY
TRBJ1-5 TRBD1 TRBV12-3/TRBV12-4 many ASSKDRGNQPQH
TRBJ2-1 TRBD2 TRBV12-3/TRBV12-4 many ASTPPGLAGFNEQF
TRBJ2-5 NA TRBV6-5 many ASTTTGETQY
TRBJ2-7 TRBD2 TRBV7-9 many ASSGTSGSSYEQY
TRBJ2-1 TRBD1 TRBV5-1 few ASSLDRGYYNEQF
TRBJ1-5 NA TRBV12-3/TRBV12-4 medium-sized ASSLAENQPQH
TRBJ2-5 NA TRBV6-2/TRBV6-3 NA ASSYSWVEGETQY
TRBJ2-5 NA TRBV29-1 NA SVPWPGETQY
TRBJ2-7 TRBD2 TRBV19 NA ASSIGLAYEQY
TRBJ1-2 NA TRBV19 NA ASSLRATPDYGYT
TRBJ1-4 NA TRBV5-1 many ASSPIGGVEKLF
TRBJ1-4 TRBD1 TRBV7-9 NA ASSSTGTGSEKLF
TRBJ2-1 NA TRBV9 NA ASSQSISYNEQF
TRBJ2-1 NA TRBV29-1 few SVEKRNEQF
TRBJ2-5 NA TRBV7-2 NA ASSPSNLAETQY
TRBJ2-2 TRBD1 TRBV29-1 few SVIRQGLNTGELF
TRBJ2-1 NA TRBV5-1 NA ASSPSRAPSNEQF
TRBJ2-1 TRBD2 TRBV20-1 NA SARTSGRRVNEQF
TRBJ2-5 NA TRBV5-1 NA ASSPHAASTETQY
TRBJ1-6 TRBD1 TRBV20-1 NA SAKTGVNSPLH
TRBJ2-5 TRBD2 TRBV29-1 many SVEDLQRLAGGRQETQY
TRBJ2-3 NA TRBV7-2 NA ASSKTHDTQY
TRBJ2-2 TRBD2 TRBV5-1 NA ASSSSSGRWAGELF
TRBJ1-2 NA TRBV7-2 once ASSDTITVSRDT
TRBJ1-5 TRBD1 TRBV7-2 NA ASSLRGQGGGQPQH
TRBJ2-7 TRBD1 TRBV6-5 NA ASSFRDRVSYEQY
TRBJ1-1 NA TRBV5-1 NA ASSFSPGDTEAF
TRBJ2-2 TRBD2 TRBV11-1 NA ASSLTGGKGELF
TRBJ1-1 NA TRBV27 NA ASSPYDFGLLNTEAF
TRBJ2-1 NA TRBV5-1 NA ASSYGGGLDEQF
TRBJ1-3 NA TRBV5-1 few ASSPRQPNSGNTIY
TRBJ1-2 TRBD1 TRBV20-1 many SASRDREDYGYT
TRBJ1-5 NA TRBV4-1 NA ASSQDRAGAQPQH
TRBJ1-1 NA TRBV7-3 NA ASSLSRLEPGTEAF
TRBJ2-1 NA TRBV20-1 many SAKNSSYNEQF
TRBJ2-3 TRBD1 TRBV6-1 NA ASSGDRGPPPDTQY
TRBJ1-3 NA TRBV12-3/TRBV12-4 NA ASSLYHGASGNTIY
TRBJ2-2 TRBD2 TRBV6-2/TRBV6-3 many ASSWLAGGTGELF
TRBJ2-3 TRBD2 TRBV7-9 many ASSLTSEEDTQY
TRBJ2-3 NA TRBV11-1 NA ASSPPIPRDTQY
TRBJ1-5 TRBD1 TRBV20-1 few SAGTELNQPQH
TRBJ2-1 NA TRBV6-1 NA ASSPEGGGHNEQF
TRBJ1-4 NA TRBV6-5 NA ASSYSGTGPKLF
TRBJ2-5 TRBD2 TRBV10-1 NA ASSKVVGAGQETQY
TRBJ1-1 NA TRBV3-1 many ASRKGQTLNTEAF
TRBJ2-2 TRBD2 TRBV7-2 few ASSSVPLAGSGELF
TRBJ2-5 TRBD1 TRBV6-5 few ASSYTGQGLKTQY